This record looks at one TCR beta chain sequence and its context. Its antigen specificity is not known. Qualities for individual bases were not recorded, and no much larger clone is one base off. PBMCs were isolated by Ficoll-Paque density gradient centrifugation. The sequencer was an Illumina NovaSeq 6000. TCRalpha and TCRbeta cDNA libraries were built by 5'RACE with constant-segment primers, adding sample barcodes and unique molecular identifiers. RNA was extracted from every sample with Trizol reagent. The libraries were amplified in two PCR steps, and the second step added a second sample barcode and Illumina TruSeq adapters. Sequencing of the libraries was done on an Illumina NovaSeq, producing 2 x 150 bp paired-end reads. The authors processed their data as follows. Reads were demultiplexed and collapsed into UMI-guided consensus sequences with migec v1.2.7. Using mixcr v2.1.11, the UMI consensuses were aligned to TRA and TRB V and J templates and assembled into clonotypes. Clonotypes were classified as expanded or contracted when called significant by both edgeR and NoisET, with noise models trained on biological replicates. For edgeR calls, a false discovery rate-adjusted p below 0.01 and a log2 fold-change threshold of 1 were applied. As an exploratory analysis of dynamics, max-normalized trajectories of the 1000 most abundant clonotypes were examined with PCA combined with hierarchical clustering. Separately sequenced CD4+ and CD8+ repertoires were used to assign a CD4 or CD8 phenotype to each responding clone. TCRdb trimmed the raw reads at Q25, called clones with MiXCR and kept productive beta chains. Rows merge per CDR3 protein into single entries with the most common DNA and genes. TCRdb's processing, not the authors' own work, is the source of the V and J calls. This sample holds under 90,000 distinct CDR3 sequences; approximately 15% were observed only once. Of the sample, around 29% is held by the ten largest clones.

This specimen comes from a study of T-cell memory formation after mild COVID-19 (dated by TCRdb to the early 2020s). For the study in its entirety: Most TCR sequence clusters were specific to one of the two donors. Two young, previously healthy adult volunteers, one female and one male, were included in the cohort. Longitudinal TCRalpha and TCRbeta repertoire sequencing tracked T-cell clones expanding and contracting after mild COVID-19 in a couple of donors. Broader findings and caveats from the paper: Some responding clones were detected in pre-infection memory, suggesting pre-existing cross-reactive memory T cells joined the SARS-CoV-2 response. Only a couple of mild cases were covered by the study, and larger cohorts that include severe cases with pre-infection samples were considered necessary. Balanced CD4/CD8 phenotypes were observed for clones contracting from day 15 to 85, whereas a bias towards CD4+ was observed for a second wave of clones expanding from day 15 to 37. Contracting CD4+ clones were located mainly in the CM and EM memory subsets, whereas CD8+ clones were found to be enriched in EMRA. Whether the second-wave clones peaking on day 37 were SARS-CoV-2 specific was not confirmed.

Trimming removed 3 bases from V and 4 bases from J; the gene matches leave 9 bases unexplained. The CDR1 and CDR2 encoded by the germline V gene are MGHRA and YSYEKL. Its CDR3 holds 17 amino acids, cysteine through phenylalanine. This entry keeps only the CDR3 DNA: 51 bases, framed from base 1. Material for sequencing was PBMCs or a T cell subset sorted from them (not recorded which). The rearrangement joined TRBV4-1 to TRBJ2-5, and 12 bases in between align with TRBD1. The TCR comes from an adult woman who had mild COVID-19 (a few samples of this study predate the infection). The sample titles of this study are shuffled in the database, so cell type and time point are left out; the donor was told from shared clones. CDR3 sequence: CASSHLPGQGAGETQYF. In nucleotides, the sequence is TGCGCCAGCAGCCATCTTCCGGGACAGGGGGCGGGAGAGACCCAGTACTTC.